This is a list of T cell receptor beta chains from one sample in a study of CD8 T cells in Susac syndrome. Each CDR3 protein gets one entry after TCRdb re-called the immunoSEQ multiplex PCR reads with MiXCR. The sample includes about 47,000 distinct CDR3 sequences, about 92% of them seen just once. Sequencing was carried out using CD8+ T cells from PBMCs. The source is a human donor in good health. Both conserved end residues are part of each CDR3. The order of the fields is clone size, J gene, D gene, V gene, CDR3 protein, CDR3 DNA. A D gene is named only where the DNA matches it firmly. Expanded clones get a size class; other rows say once, few or many, or leave the size out.

.,TRBJ2-7,TRBD2,TRBV4-1,CASSQELGGSYEQYF,TGCGCCAGCAGCCAAGAGTTAGGCGGGAGCTACGAGCAGTACTTC
once,TRBJ1-5,.,TRBV12-3/TRBV12-4,CASSFVADTPTYSNQPQHF,TGTGCCAGCAGTTTCGTGGCAGACACTCCCACTTATAGCAATCAGCCCCAGCATTTT
.,TRBJ2-7,.,TRBV7-9,CASSLGTLQTYEQYF,TGTGCCAGCAGCCTCGGGACCCTTCAGACCTACGAGCAGTACTTC
once,TRBJ2-2,.,TRBV11-2,CASSLDAGTGELFF,TGTGCCAGCAGCTTAGATGCCGGGACCGGGGAGCTGTTTTTT
.,TRBJ2-4,.,TRBV5-6,CASNYRRVDIQYF,TGTGCCAGCAACTACAGAAGAGTGGACATTCAGTACTTC
.,TRBJ2-7,TRBD2,TRBV5-4,CASSLGLAGDPYEQYF,TGTGCCAGCAGCTTAGGTCTAGCGGGAGATCCCTACGAGCAGTACTTC
few,TRBJ2-7,.,TRBV4-3,CASSQEVGLIYEQYF,TGCGCCAGCAGCCAAGAAGTGGGACTGATCTACGAGCAGTACTTC
.,TRBJ2-7,.,TRBV10-3,CAISDLADREQYF,TGTGCCATCAGTGACCTGGCGGACCGCGAGCAGTACTTC
.,TRBJ2-1,TRBD2,TRBV2,CASSPEGEGLSNEQFF,TGTGCCAGCTCCCCTGAAGGGGAGGGCCTCTCCAATGAGCAGTTCTTC
.,TRBJ2-5,.,TRBV29-1,CSVEGGTLEETQYF,TGCAGCGTTGAGGGCGGGACATTAGAAGAGACCCAGTACTTC
.,TRBJ2-1,TRBD2,TRBV7-9,CASSWSLTSGSYEQFF,TGTGCCAGCAGCTGGTCTTTGACTAGCGGGAGCTATGAGCAGTTCTTC
.,TRBJ2-1,TRBD2,TRBV20-1,CSARDVQREGDNEQFF,TGCAGTGCTAGAGATGTCCAGCGGGAGGGGGACAATGAGCAGTTCTTC
.,TRBJ2-1,TRBD2,TRBV30,CAWSAGLAAGDEQFF,TGTGCCTGGAGTGCTGGACTAGCGGCTGGAGATGAGCAGTTCTTC
.,TRBJ1-1,.,TRBV30,CAWSSTRSTEAFF,TGTGCCTGGAGTTCCACTAGATCCACTGAAGCTTTCTTT
.,TRBJ2-1,.,TRBV7-8,CASSLDPHEQFF,TGTGCCAGCAGCTTAGATCCGCATGAGCAGTTCTTC
once,TRBJ2-7,.,TRBV7-2,CASSLYEDLAEQYF,TGTGCCAGCAGCTTATATGAGGACCTCGCGGAGCAGTACTTC
.,TRBJ2-7,TRBD1,TRBV20-1,CSARAYGQGSRVEQYF,TGCAGTGCTAGAGCGTACGGACAGGGTTCGCGGGTCGAGCAGTACTTC
.,TRBJ2-2,.,TRBV6-2/TRBV6-3,CASSYRPNTGELFF,TGTGCCAGCAGTTATCGGCCAAACACCGGGGAGCTGTTTTTT
.,TRBJ2-3,.,TRBV7-8,CASSPGPDTQYF,TGTGCCAGCAGCCCCGGACCCGATACGCAGTATTTT
.,TRBJ2-1,TRBD2,TRBV2,CASSHTSGRFTEQFF,TGTGCCAGCAGCCACACTAGCGGGAGGTTCACTGAGCAGTTCTTC
.,TRBJ2-3,.,TRBV27,CASSLRGDTQYF,TGTGCCAGCAGTTTAAGAGGTGATACGCAGTATTTT
.,TRBJ1-1,.,TRBV12-3/TRBV12-4,CASSLAGNTEAFF,TGTGCCAGCAGTTTAGCGGGGAACACTGAAGCTTTCTTT
once,TRBJ1-1,.,TRBV6-6,CASSYLNTEAFF,TGTGCCAGCAGTTACTTGAACACTGAAGCTTTCTTT
.,TRBJ2-1,TRBD2,TRBV29-1,CSVELGLVVEQFF,TGCAGCGTTGAATTGGGACTAGTTGTTGAGCAGTTCTTC
.,TRBJ1-1,.,TRBV20-1,CSARESPPRGNTEAFF,TGCAGTGCTAGAGAGTCCCCCCCCAGGGGGAACACTGAAGCTTTCTTT
.,TRBJ1-2,.,TRBV30,CAWSVLNYGYTF,TGTGCCTGGAGTGTGCTGAACTATGGCTACACCTTC